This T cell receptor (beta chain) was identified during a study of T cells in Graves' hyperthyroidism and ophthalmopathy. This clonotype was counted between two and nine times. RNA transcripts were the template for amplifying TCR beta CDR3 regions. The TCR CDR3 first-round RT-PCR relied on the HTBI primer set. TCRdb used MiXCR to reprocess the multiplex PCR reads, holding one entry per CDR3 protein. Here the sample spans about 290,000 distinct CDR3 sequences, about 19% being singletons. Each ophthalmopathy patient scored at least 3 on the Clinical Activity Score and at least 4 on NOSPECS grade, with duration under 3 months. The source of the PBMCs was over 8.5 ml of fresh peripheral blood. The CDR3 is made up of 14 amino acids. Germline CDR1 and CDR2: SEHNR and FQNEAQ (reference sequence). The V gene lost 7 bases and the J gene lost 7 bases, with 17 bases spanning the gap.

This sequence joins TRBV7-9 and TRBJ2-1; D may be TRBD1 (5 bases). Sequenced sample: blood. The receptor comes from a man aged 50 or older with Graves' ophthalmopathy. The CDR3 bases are TGTGCCAGCATCCAGGGCAGGGTAGGGAATGAGCAGTTCTTC. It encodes CASIQGRVGNEQFF.